This T cell receptor beta chain was sequenced during a study of cytomegalovirus exposure and HLA in healthy donors. Whole-study results and caveats: Later analysis associated a missense DCLRE1C variant with TCR beta V- and J-gene trimming. As a later analysis revealed, the rate of TCR association differed by HLA locus, with DRB1 most and HLA-C fewest.

Remarks on this clone: Its antigen is unidentified.

V was shortened by 4 bases and J by 2 bases, with 12 bases between the two germline ends. This CDR3 comprises 15 residues. Germline values: CDR1 KGHSH, CDR2 LQKENI. The PCR used 60 Vbeta and 13 Jbeta primers. Measured with immunoSEQ multiplex PCR; TCRdb has only the in-frame clones, and not every one. Of approximately 100,000 clones in the sample, just under 75% were seen once. This TCR was recovered from a man aged 45-65 years in good health and CMV-seropositive. The sequenced sample was PBMCs. The rearrangement links TRBV18 to TRBJ2-1; no clear D. CDR3 amino acids: CASSLLGAAYNEQFF. DNA for the CDR3: TGTGCCAGCTCACTGTTAGGAGCAGCCTACAATGAGCAGTTCTTC.